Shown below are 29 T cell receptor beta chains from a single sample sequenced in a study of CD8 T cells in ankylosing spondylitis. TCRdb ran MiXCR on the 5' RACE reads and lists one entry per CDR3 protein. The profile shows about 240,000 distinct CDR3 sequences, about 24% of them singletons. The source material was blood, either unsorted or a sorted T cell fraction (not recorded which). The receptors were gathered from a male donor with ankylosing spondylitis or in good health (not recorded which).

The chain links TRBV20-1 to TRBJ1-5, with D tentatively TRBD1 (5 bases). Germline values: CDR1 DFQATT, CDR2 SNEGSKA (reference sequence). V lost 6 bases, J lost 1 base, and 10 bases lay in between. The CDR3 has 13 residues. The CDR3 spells CSATGPSNQPQHF. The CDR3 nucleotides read TGCAGTGCCACGGGACCGAGCAATCAGCCCCAGCATTTT.

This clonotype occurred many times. The CDR3 DNA follows: TGCAGCGTTGGGCCAGGGCCTATCAACGAGCAGTACTTC. This codes for CSVGPGPINEQYF. The gene calls are TRBV29-1 and TRBJ2-7; weak D call: TRBD1 (5 bases). The CDR3 is 13 amino acids. Germline V CDR1 and CDR2: SQVTM, ANQGSEA. V was shortened by 4 bases and J by 5 bases, with 15 bases between the two germline ends.

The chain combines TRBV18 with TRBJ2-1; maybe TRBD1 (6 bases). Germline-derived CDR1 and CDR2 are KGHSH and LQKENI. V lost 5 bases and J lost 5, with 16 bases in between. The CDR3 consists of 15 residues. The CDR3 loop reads CASSSTGRNHNEQFF. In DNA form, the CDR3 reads TGTGCCAGCTCATCCACAGGGCGTAATCACAATGAGCAGTTCTTC.

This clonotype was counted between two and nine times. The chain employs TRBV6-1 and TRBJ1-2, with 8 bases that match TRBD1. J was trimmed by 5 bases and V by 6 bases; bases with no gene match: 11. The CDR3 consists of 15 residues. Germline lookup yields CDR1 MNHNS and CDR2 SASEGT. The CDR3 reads CASRSPDRAGYGYTF. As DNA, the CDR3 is TGTGCCAGCAGATCCCCGGACAGGGCGGGTTATGGCTACACCTTC.

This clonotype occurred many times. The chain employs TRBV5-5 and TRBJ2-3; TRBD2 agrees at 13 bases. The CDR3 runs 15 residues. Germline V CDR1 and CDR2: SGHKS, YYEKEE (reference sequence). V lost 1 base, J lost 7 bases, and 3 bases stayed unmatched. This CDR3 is CASSLLLAGGNTQYF. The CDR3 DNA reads TGTGCCAGCAGCTTGCTACTAGCGGGGGGGAATACGCAGTATTTT.

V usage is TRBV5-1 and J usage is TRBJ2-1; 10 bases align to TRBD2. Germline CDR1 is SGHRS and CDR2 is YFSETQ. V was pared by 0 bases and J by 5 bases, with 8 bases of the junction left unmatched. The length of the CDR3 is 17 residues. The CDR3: CASSLVPKRGGHNEQFF. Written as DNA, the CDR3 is TGCGCCAGCAGCTTGGTGCCGAAGCGGGGGGGACACAATGAGCAGTTCTTC.

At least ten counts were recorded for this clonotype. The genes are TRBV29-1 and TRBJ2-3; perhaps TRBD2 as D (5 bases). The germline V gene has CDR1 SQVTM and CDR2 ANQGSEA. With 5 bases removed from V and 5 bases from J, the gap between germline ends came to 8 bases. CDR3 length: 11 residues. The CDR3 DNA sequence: TGCAGCGTTCGGGGTGGAGATACGCAGTATTTT. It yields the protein CSVRGGDTQYF.

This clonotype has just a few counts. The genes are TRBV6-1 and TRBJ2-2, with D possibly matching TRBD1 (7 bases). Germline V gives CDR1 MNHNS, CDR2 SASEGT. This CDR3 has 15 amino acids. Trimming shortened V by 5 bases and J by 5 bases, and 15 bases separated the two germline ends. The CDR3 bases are TGTGCCAGCAGTCCGCGGGACAGCAGAACCGGGGAGCTGTTTTTT. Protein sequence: CASSPRDSRTGELFF.

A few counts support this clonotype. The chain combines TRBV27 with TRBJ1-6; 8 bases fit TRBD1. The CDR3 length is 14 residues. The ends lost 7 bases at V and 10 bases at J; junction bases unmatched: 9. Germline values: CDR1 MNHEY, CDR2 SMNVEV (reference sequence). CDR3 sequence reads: CASTPDRVNSPLHF. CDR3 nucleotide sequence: TGTGCCAGCACCCCGGACAGGGTGAACTCACCCCTCCACTTT.

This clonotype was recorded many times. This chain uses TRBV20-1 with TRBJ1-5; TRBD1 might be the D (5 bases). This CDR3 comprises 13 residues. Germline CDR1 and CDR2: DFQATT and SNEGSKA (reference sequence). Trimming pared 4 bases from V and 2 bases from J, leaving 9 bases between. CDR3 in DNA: TGCAGTGCTACAGGGATGGGCAATCAGCCCCAGCATTTT. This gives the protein CSATGMGNQPQHF.

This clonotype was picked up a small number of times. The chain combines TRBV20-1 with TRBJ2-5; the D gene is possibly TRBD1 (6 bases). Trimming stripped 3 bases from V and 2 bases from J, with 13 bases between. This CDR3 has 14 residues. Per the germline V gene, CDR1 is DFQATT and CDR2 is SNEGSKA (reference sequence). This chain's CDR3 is CSASIWTEQETQYF. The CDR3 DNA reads TGCAGTGCTAGCATTTGGACAGAACAAGAGACCCAGTACTTC.

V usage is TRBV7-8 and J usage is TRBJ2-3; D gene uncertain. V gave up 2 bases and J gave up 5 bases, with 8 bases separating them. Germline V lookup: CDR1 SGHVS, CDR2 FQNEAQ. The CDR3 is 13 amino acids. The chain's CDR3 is CASSLPPGDTQYF. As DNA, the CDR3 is TGTGCCAGCAGCTTACCACCAGGAGATACGCAGTATTTT. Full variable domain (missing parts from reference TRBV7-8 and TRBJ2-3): GAGVSQSPRYKVAKRGQDVALRCDPISGHVSLFWYQQALGQGPEFLTYFQNEAQLDKSGLPSDRFFAERPEGSVSTLKIQRTQQEDSAVYLCASSLPPGDTQYFGPGTRLTVL.

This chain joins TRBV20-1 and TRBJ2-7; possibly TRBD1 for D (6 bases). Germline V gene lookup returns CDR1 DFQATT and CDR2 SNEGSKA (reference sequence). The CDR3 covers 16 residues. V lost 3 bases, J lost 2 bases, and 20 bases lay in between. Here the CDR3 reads CSASRGIVGNPYEQYF. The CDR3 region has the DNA TGCAGTGCTAGCAGGGGTATCGTTGGGAATCCCTACGAGCAGTACTTC.

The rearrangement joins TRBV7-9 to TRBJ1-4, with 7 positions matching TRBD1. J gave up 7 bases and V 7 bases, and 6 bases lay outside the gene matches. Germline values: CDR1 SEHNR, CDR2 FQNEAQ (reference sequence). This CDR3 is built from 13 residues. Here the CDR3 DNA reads TGTGCCAGCAAACAGGCAGGGGGTGAAAAACTGTTTTTT. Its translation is CASKQAGGEKLFF. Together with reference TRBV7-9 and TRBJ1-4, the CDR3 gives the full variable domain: DTGVSQNPRHKITKRGQNVTFRCDPISEHNRLYWYRQTLGQGPEFLTYFQNEAQLEKSRLLSDRFSAERPKGSFSTLEIQRTEQGDSAMYLCASKQAGGEKLFFGSGTQLSVL.

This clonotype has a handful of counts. This CDR3 is CSARLYNEQFF. DNA for the CDR3: TGCAGTGCGCGCCTTTACAATGAGCAGTTCTTC. The V and J genes are TRBV20-1 and TRBJ2-1, with unresolved D. V shed 6 bases and J shed 4 bases, with 7 bases lying between them. CDR1 is DFQATT, CDR2 SNEGSKA, per germline (reference sequence). CDR3 length equals 11 residues.

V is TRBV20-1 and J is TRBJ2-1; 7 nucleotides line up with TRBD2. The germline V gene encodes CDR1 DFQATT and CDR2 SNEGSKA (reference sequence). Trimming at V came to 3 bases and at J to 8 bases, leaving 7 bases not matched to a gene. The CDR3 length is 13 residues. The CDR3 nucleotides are TGCAGTGCTAGCGCTAGCGGAGACGATGAGCAGTTCTTC. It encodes CSASASGDDEQFF.

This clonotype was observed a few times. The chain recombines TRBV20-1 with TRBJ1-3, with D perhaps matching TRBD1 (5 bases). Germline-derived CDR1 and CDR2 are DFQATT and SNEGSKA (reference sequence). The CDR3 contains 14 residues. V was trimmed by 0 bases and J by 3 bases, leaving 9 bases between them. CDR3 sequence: CSARDRESGNTIYF. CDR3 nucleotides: TGCAGTGCTAGAGACAGGGAGAGTGGAAACACCATATATTTT.

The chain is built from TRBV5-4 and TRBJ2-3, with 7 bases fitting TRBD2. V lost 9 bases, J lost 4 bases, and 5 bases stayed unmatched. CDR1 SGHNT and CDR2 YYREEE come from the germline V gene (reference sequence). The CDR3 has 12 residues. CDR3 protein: CAIVRGSDTQYF. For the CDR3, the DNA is TGTGCCATTGTGCGGGGGTCAGATACGCAGTATTTT. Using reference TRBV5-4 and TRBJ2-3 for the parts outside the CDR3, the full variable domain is ETGVTQSPTHLIKTRGQQVTLRCSSQSGHNTVSWYQQALGQGPQFIFQYYREEENGRGNFPPRFSGLQFPNYSSELNVNALELDDSALYLCAIVRGSDTQYFGPGTRLTVL.

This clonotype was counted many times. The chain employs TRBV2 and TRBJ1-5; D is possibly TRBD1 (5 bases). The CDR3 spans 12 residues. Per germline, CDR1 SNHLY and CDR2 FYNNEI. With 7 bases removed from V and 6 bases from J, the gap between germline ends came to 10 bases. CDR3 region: CASTGFGQPQHF. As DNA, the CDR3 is TGTGCCAGCACAGGGTTCGGTCAGCCCCAGCATTTT.

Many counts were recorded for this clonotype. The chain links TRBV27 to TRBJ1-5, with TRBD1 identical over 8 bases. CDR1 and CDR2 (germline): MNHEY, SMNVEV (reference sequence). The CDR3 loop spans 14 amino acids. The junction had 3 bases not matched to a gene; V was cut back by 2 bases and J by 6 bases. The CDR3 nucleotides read TGTGCCAGCAGTTTACGGACAGGGCGTCAGCCCCAGCATTTT. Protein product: CASSLRTGRQPQHF.

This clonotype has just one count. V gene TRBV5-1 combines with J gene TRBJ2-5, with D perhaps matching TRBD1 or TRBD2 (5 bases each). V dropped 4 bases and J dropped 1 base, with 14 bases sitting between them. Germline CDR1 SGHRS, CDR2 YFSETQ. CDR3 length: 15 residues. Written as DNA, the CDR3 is TGCGCCAGCAGCCCATCCCCGGGACCCCAAGAGACCCAGTACTTC. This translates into CASSPSPGPQETQYF.

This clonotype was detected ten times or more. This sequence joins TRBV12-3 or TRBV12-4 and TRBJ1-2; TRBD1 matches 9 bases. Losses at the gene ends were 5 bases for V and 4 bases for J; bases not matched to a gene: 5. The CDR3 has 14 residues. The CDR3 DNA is TGTGCCAGCAGTACTCAGACAGGGGGCTATGGCTACACCTTC. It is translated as CASSTQTGGYGYTF.

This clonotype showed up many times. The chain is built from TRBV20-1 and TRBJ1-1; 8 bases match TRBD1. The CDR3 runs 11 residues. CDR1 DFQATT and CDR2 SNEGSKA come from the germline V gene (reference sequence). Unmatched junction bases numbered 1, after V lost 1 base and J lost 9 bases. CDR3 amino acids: CSARVRGQAFF. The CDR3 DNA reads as TGCAGTGCTAGAGTCAGGGGGCAAGCTTTCTTT.

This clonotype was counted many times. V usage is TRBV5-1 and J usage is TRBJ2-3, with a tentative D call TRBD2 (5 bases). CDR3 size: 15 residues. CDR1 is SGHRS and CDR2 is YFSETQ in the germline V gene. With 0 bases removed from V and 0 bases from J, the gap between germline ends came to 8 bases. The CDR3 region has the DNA TGCGCCAGCAGCTTGGAGCGGCTCAGCACAGATACGCAGTATTTT. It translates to CASSLERLSTDTQYF. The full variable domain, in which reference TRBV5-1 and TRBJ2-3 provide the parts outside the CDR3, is KAGVTQTPRYLIKTRGQQVTLSCSPISGHRSVSWYQQTPGQGLQFLFEYFSETQRNKGNFPGRFSGRQFSNSRSEMNVSTLELGDSALYLCASSLERLSTDTQYFGPGTRLTVL.

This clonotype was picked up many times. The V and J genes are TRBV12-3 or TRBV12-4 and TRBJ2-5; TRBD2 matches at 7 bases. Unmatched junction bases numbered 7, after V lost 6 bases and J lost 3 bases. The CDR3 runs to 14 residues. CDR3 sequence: CASRPSGAKETQYF. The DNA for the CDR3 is TGTGCCAGCAGGCCCAGCGGGGCTAAAGAGACCCAGTACTTC.

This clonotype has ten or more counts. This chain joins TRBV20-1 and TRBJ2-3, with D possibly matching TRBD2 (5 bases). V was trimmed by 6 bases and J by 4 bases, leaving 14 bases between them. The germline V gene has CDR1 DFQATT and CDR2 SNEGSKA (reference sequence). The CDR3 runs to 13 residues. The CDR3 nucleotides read TGCAGTGCCGAGGGCTCGGGATCAGATACGCAGTATTTT. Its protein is CSAEGSGSDTQYF.

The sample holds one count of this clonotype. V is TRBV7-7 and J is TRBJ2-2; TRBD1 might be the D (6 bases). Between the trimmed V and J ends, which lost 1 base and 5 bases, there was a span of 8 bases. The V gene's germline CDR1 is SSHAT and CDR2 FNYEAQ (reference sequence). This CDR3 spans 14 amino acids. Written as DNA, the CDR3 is TGTGCCAGCAGCTTAGAACAGGGTACCGGGGAGCTGTTTTTT. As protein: CASSLEQGTGELFF.

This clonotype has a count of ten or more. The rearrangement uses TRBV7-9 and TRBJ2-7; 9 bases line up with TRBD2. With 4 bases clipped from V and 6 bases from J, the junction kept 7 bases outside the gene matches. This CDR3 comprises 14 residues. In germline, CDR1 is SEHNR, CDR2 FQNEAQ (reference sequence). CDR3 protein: CASSSLGLAGEQYF. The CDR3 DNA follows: TGTGCCAGCAGCTCCCTGGGACTAGCTGGCGAGCAGTACTTC.

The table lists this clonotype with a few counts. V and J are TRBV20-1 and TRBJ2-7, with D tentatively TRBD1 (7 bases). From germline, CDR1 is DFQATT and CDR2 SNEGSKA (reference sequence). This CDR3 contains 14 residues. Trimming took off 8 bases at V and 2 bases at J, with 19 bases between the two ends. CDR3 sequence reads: CSHGGQMPTYEQYF. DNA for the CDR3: TGCAGTCACGGGGGACAGATGCCGACCTACGAGCAGTACTTC.